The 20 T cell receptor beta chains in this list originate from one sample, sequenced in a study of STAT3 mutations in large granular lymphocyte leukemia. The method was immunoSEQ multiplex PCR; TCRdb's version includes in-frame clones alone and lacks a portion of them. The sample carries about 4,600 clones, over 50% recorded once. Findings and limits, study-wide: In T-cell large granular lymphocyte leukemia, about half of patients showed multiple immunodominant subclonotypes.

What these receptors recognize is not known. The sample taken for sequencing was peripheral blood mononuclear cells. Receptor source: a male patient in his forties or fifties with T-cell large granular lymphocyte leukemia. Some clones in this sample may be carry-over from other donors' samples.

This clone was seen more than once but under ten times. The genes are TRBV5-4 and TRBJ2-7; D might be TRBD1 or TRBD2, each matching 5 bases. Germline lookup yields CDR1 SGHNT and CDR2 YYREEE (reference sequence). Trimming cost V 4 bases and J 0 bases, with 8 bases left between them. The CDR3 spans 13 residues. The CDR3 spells CASSEGSSYEQYF. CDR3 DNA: TGTGCCAGCAGCGAGGGGAGCTCCTACGAGCAGTACTTC. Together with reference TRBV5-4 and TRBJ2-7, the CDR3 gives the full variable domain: ETGVTQSPTHLIKTRGQQVTLRCSSQSGHNTVSWYQQALGQGPQFIFQYYREEENGRGNFPPRFSGLQFPNYSSELNVNALELDDSALYLCASSEGSSYEQYFGPGTRLTVT.

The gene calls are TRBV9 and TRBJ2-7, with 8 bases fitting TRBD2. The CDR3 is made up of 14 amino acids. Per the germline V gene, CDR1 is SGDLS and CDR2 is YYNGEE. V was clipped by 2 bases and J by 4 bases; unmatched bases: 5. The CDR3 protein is CASSVGTRGYEQYF. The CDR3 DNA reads TGTGCCAGCAGCGTCGGGACTAGGGGATACGAGCAGTACTTC.

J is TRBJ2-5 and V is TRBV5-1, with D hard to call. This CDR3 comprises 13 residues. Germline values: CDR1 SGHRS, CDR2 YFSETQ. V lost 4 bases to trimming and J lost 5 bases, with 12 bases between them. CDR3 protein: CASSRRPWETQYF. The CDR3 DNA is TGCGCCAGCAGCCGTAGGCCTTGGGAGACCCAGTACTTC.

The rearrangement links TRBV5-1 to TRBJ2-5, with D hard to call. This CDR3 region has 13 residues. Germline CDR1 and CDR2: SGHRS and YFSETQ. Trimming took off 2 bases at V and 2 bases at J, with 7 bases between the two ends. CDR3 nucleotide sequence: TGCGCCAGCAGCTTAAGCCTGCAAGAGACCCAGTACTTC. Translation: CASSLSLQETQYF.

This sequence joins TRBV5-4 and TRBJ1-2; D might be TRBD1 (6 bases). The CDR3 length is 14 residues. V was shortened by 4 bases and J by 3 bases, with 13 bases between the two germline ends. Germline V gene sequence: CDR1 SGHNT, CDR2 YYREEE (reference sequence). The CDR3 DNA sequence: TGTGCCAGCAGCAAAGGGGGGGAAGACTATGGCTACACCTTC. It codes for CASSKGGEDYGYTF.

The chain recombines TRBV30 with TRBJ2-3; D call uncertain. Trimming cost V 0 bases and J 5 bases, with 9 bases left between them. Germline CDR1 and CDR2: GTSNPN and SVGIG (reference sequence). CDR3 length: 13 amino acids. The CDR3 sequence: CAWSVGLRDTQYF. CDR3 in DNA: TGTGCCTGGAGTGTAGGCCTTCGAGATACGCAGTATTTT.

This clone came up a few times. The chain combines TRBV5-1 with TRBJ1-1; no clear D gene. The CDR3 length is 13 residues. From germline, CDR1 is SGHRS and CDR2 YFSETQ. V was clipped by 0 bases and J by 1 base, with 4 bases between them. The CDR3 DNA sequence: TGCGCCAGCAGCTTGGAGTCGAACACTGAAGCTTTCTTT. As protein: CASSLESNTEAFF.

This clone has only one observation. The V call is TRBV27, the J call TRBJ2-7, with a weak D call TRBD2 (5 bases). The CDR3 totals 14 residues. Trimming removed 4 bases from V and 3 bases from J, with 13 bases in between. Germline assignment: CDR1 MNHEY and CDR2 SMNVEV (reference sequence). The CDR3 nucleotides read TGTGCCAGCAGTTGGAGGCAGGCTTACTACGAGCAGTACTTC. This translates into CASSWRQAYYEQYF.

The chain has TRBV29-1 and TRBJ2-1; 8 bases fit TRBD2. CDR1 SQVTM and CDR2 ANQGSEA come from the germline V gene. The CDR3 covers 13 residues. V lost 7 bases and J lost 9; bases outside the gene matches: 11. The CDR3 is CSGNTGAGGEQFF. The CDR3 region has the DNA TGCAGCGGGAATACCGGGGCGGGAGGTGAGCAGTTCTTC.

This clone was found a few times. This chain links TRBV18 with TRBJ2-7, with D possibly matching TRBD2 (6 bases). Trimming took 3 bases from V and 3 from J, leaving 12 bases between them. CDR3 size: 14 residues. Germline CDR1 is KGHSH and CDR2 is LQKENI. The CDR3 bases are TGTGCCAGCTCACCGGGGAGGCAGAACTACGAGCAGTACTTC. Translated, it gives CASSPGRQNYEQYF.

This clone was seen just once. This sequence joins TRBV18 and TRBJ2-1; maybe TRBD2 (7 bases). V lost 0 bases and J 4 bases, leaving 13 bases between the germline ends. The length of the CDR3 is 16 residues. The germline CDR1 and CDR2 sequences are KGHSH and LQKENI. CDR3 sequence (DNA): TGTGCCAGCTCACCACCTCTCAGGGGACTATACAATGAGCAGTTCTTC. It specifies CASSPPLRGLYNEQFF.

This chain's CDR3 is CASSLIQTGSFDEQYF. CDR3 coding DNA: TGTGCCAGCAGCTTAATTCAGACAGGGTCTTTCGACGAGCAGTACTTC. The chain employs TRBV7-9 and TRBJ2-7; 7 positions agree with TRBD1. V lost 2 bases and J lost 5; bases outside the gene matches: 12. Germline V CDR1 and CDR2: SEHNR, FQNEAQ (reference sequence). The CDR3 loop spans 16 amino acids.

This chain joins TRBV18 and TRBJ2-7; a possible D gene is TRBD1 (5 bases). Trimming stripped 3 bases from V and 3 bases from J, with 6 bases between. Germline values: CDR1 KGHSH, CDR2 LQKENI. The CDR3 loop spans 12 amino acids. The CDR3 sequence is CASSPTDYEQYF. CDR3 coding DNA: TGTGCCAGCTCACCGACAGACTACGAGCAGTACTTC.

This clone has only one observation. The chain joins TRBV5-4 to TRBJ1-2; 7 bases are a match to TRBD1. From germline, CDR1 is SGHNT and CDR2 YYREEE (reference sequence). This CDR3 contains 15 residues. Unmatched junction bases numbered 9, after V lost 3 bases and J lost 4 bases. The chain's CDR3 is CASSSGGTGVYGYTF. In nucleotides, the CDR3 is TGTGCCAGCAGCTCAGGGGGGACGGGGGTCTATGGCTACACCTTC.

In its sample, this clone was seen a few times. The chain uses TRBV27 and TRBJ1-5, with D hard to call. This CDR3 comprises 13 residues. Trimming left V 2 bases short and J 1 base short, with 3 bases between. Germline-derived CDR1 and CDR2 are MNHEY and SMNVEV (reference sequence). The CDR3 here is CASSLGSNQPQHF. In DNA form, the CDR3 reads TGTGCCAGCAGTTTAGGCAGCAATCAGCCCCAGCATTTT.

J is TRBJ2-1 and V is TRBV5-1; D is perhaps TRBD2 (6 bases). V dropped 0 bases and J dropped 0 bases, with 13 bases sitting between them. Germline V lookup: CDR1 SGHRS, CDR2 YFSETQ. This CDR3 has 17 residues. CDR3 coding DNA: TGCGCCAGCAGCTTGGGGCCGGGACTCAGCTCCTACAATGAGCAGTTCTTC. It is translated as CASSLGPGLSSYNEQFF. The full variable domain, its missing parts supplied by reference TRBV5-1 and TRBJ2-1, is KAGVTQTPRYLIKTRGQQVTLSCSPISGHRSVSWYQQTPGQGLQFLFEYFSETQRNKGNFPGRFSGRQFSNSRSEMNVSTLELGDSALYLCASSLGPGLSSYNEQFFGPGTRLTVL.

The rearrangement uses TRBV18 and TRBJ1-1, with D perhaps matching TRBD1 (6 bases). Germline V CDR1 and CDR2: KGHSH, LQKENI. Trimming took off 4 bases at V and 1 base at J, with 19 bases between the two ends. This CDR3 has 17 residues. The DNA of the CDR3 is TGTGCCAGCTCACTTTCGGCAGGGGCCCCCAGGAACACTGAAGCTTTCTTT. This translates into CASSLSAGAPRNTEAFF. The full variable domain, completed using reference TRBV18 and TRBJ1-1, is NAGVMQNPRHLVRRRGQEARLRCSPMKGHSHVYWYRQLPEEGLKFMVYLQKENIIDESGMPKERFSAEFPKEGPSILRIQQVVRGDSAAYFCASSLSAGAPRNTEAFFGQGTRLTVV.

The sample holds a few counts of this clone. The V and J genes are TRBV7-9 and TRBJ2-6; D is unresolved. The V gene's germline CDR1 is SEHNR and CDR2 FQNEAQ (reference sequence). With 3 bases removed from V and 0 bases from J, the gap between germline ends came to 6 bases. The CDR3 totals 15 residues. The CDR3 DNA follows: TGTGCCAGCAGCTTCTTATACTCTGGGGCCAACGTCCTGACTTTC. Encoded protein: CASSFLYSGANVLTF.

The CDR3 nucleotides are TGTGCCTGGAGGCCCTCTGGAAACACCATATATTTT. This translates into CAWRPSGNTIYF. This chain connects TRBV30 to TRBJ1-3; D not resolved. The V end was cut by 3 bases, the J end by 0 bases, with 3 bases between. Germline V lookup: CDR1 GTSNPN, CDR2 SVGIG (reference sequence). The CDR3 is 12 amino acids. Drawing the rest from reference TRBV30 and TRBJ1-3, the complete variable domain is SQTIHQWPATLVQPVGSPLSLECTVEGTSNPNLYWYRQAAGRGLQLLFYSVGIGQISSEVPQNLSASRPQDRQFILSSKKLLLSDSGFYLCAWRPSGNTIYFGEGSWLTVV.

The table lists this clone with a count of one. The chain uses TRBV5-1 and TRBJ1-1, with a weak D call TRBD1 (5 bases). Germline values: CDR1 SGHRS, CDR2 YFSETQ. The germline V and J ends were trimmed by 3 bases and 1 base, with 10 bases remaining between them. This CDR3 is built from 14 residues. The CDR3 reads CASSWGGRNTEAFF. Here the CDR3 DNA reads TGCGCCAGCAGCTGGGGGGGAAGGAACACTGAAGCTTTCTTT.